This T cell receptor (beta chain) was found in a study of cytomegalovirus exposure and HLA in healthy donors. The study, taken as a whole, reports: A few CMV-associated chains proved CMV antigen-specific in vitro.

Sequenced by immunoSEQ multiplex PCR; TCRdb stores in-frame clones only, minus some. The sample yields around 190,000 clones, around nine tenths seen once. A word on this clone: Antigen specificity is unknown.

J lost 7 bases, V lost 3 bases, and 11 bases had no gene match. The germline V gene has CDR1 SQVTM and CDR2 ANQGSEA. CDR3 length: 14 residues. The donors belonged to the roughly 120-subject validation cohort, separate from the roughly 720-subject first cohort. V and J are TRBV29-1 and TRBJ1-2; 7 nucleotides agree with TRBD1. This TCR was recovered from a young man in good health and CMV-seropositive. Sequencing input: PBMCs. CDR3 sequence (DNA): TGCAGCGTTGAGGCACAGGGGCCGTATGGTGGCTACACCTTC. Protein: CSVEAQGPYGGYTF.